A selection of T cell receptor beta chains follows, all from one sample in a study of technical replicates of blood from several donors. Data came from immunoSEQ multiplex PCR; TCRdb stores just in-frame clones and leaves some out. The data show 65,000 to 85,000 clones, roughly 97% seen once. Sequenced input: T cells isolated from PBMCs. Source of these receptors: a human donor in good health. The CDR3 runs from the conserved cysteine through the conserved F or W. The D gene is left open where the match is weak. The size entry is marked missing in some rows and otherwise reads once, few, many or a size class.

V gene	clone size	J gene	D gene	CDR3 protein	CDR3 DNA
TRBV10-3	NA	TRBJ1-1	TRBD1	CAISENRGTEAFF	TGTGCCATCAGTGAGAACAGGGGGACTGAAGCTTTCTTT
TRBV13	NA	TRBJ2-5	TRBD2	CASSSRASGSRQETQYF	TGTGCCAGCAGCTCAAGGGCAAGCGGGAGTCGGCAAGAGACCCAGTACTTC
TRBV19	NA	TRBJ2-2	TRBD1	CASNLQGAGELFF	TGTGCCAGTAATCTACAGGGGGCCGGGGAGCTGTTTTTT
TRBV7-3	NA	TRBJ2-1	TRBD2	CASSPQGLAGTYNEQFF	TGTGCCAGCAGCCCACAGGGACTAGCGGGGACCTACAATGAGCAGTTCTTC
TRBV5-1	NA	TRBJ1-5	NA	CASSLSGGRQPQHF	TGCGCCAGCAGCTTGAGCGGGGGACGGCAGCCCCAGCATTTT
TRBV6-5	NA	TRBJ1-4	TRBD1	CASSLGTATNEKLFF	TGTGCCAGCAGTCTAGGGACAGCAACTAATGAAAAACTGTTTTTT
TRBV5-1	NA	TRBJ2-1	NA	CASSLETGSYNEQFF	TGCGCCAGCAGCTTGGAAACCGGCTCCTACAATGAGCAGTTCTTC
TRBV7-9	NA	TRBJ1-1	NA	CASSQKDWNTEAFF	TGTGCCAGCAGCCAAAAGGACTGGAACACTGAAGCTTTCTTT
TRBV29-1	once	TRBJ1-1	NA	CSARWNRAEAFF	TGCAGCGCCCGGTGGAACAGGGCGGAAGCTTTCTTT
TRBV27	NA	TRBJ1-3	TRBD1	CASIRGPMFSGNTIYF	TGTGCCAGCATCAGGGGGCCGATGTTCTCTGGAAACACCATATATTTT
TRBV2	NA	TRBJ2-1	NA	CASSEQGSPYNEQFF	TGTGCCAGCAGTGAACAGGGTTCCCCCTACAATGAGCAGTTCTTC
TRBV5-6	NA	TRBJ1-2	NA	CASSLTGGGKSYLYGYTF	TGTGCCAGCAGCTTGACTGGAGGAGGGAAGAGCTACCTCTATGGCTACACCTTC
TRBV11-3	NA	TRBJ1-1	NA	CASSLAGGRTEAFF	TGTGCCAGCAGCTTAGCGGGGGGTAGGACTGAAGCTTTCTTT
TRBV4-1	NA	TRBJ1-5	NA	CASSPYGTGMYNQPQHF	TGCGCCAGCAGCCCCTACGGAACAGGGATGTATAATCAGCCCCAGCATTTT
TRBV19	NA	TRBJ1-5	NA	CASSGHLLEPQHF	TGTGCCAGTAGTGGGCACCTCCTGGAGCCCCAGCATTTT
TRBV19	NA	TRBJ1-2	NA	CASSLRPYGYTF	TGTGCCAGTAGCCTGCGGCCCTATGGCTACACCTTC
TRBV7-3	NA	TRBJ2-5	TRBD2	CASSSASGRGETQYF	TGTGCCAGCAGCTCCGCTAGCGGGAGGGGAGAGACCCAGTACTTC
TRBV5-1	NA	TRBJ1-2	TRBD1	CASSPEGQFGYTF	TGCGCCAGCAGCCCGGAGGGACAGTTTGGCTACACCTTC
TRBV19	NA	TRBJ2-1	TRBD2	CASSFGLAGGYNEQFF	TGTGCCAGTAGTTTCGGGCTAGCGGGAGGCTACAATGAGCAGTTCTTC
TRBV19	NA	TRBJ2-1	TRBD2	CASSTPGLAGSSGYNEQFF	TGTGCCAGTAGTACCCCGGGACTAGCGGGATCGAGCGGCTACAATGAGCAGTTCTTC
TRBV2	once	TRBJ2-1	NA	CASSDSTPSYNEQFF	TGTGCCAGCAGCGACTCTACGCCCTCCTACAATGAGCAGTTCTTC
TRBV9	NA	TRBJ2-7	TRBD2	CASSKGTSGYEQYF	TGTGCCAGCAGCAAGGGGACTAGCGGGTACGAGCAGTACTTC